A selection of T cell receptor beta chains follows, all from one sample in a study of regulatory T cells in long-lasting Graves disease. TCRdb ran MiXCR on the multiplex PCR reads and lists one entry per CDR3 protein. The sample consists of about 340,000 distinct CDR3 sequences, around a fifth of them appearing once. Here the sequenced sample was peripheral blood mononuclear cells (PBMCs), taken when the disease was refractory, from a patient treated with antithyroid drugs. The receptors derive from a female donor with Graves disease. Each CDR3 is given with its conserved first and last residue. D genes are given only for firm matches. Part of the rows lack a size; the others show once, few, many or a class for expanded clones.

j_call d_call clone_size v_call cdr3_aa cdr3_nt
TRBJ2-3 - - TRBV10-3 CAISGSLGTDTQYF TGTGCCATCAGCGGGAGTCTGGGCACAGATACGCAGTATTTT
TRBJ2-7 - - TRBV5-1 CASSLAYRGFSYEQYF TGCGCCAGCAGCTTGGCCTACCGGGGCTTTAGCTACGAGCAGTACTTC
TRBJ2-5 - - TRBV5-6 CASSSWVSELIETQYF TGTGCCAGCAGCTCCTGGGTTTCGGAGCTGATAGAGACCCAGTACTTC
TRBJ1-1 TRBD1 - TRBV7-9 CASSFNRDSEAFF TGTGCCAGCAGCTTTAACCGGGACAGTGAAGCTTTCTTT
TRBJ2-5 TRBD2 - TRBV6-1 CASNILLWGGGETQYF TGTGCCAGCAATATCCTCTTATGGGGGGGGGGTGAGACCCAGTACTTC
TRBJ2-7 - - TRBV6-1 CASSLGSNGPYEQYF TGTGCCAGCAGCCTAGGTAGTAACGGCCCCTACGAGCAGTACTTC
TRBJ1-4 - few TRBV27 CASNPGGGAWEKLFF TGTGCCAGCAACCCCGGGGGCGGCGCCTGGGAAAAACTGTTTTTT
TRBJ2-1 TRBD2 - TRBV19 CASRVGRASYNEQFF TGTGCCAGCAGGGTCGGGAGGGCCTCCTACAATGAGCAGTTCTTC
TRBJ2-1 - - TRBV19 CASSIVRDAGYEQFF TGTGCCAGTAGTATAGTAAGGGACGCCGGGTATGAGCAGTTCTTC
TRBJ2-3 TRBD1 few TRBV6-2/TRBV6-3 CASSEPGQGTDTQYF TGTGCCAGCAGTGAGCCGGGACAGGGAACAGATACGCAGTATTTT